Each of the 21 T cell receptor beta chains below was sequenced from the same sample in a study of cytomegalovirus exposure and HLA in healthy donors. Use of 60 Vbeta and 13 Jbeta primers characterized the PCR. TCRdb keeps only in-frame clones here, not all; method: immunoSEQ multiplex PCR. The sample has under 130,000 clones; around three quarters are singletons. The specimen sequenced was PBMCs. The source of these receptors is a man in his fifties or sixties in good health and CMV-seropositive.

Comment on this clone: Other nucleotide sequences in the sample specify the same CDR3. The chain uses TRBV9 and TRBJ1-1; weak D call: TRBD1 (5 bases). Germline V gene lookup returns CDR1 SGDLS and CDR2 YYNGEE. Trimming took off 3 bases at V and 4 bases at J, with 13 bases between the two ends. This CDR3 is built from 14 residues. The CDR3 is CASSADNFGTEAFF. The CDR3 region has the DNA TGTGCCAGCAGCGCGGACAATTTTGGCACTGAAGCTTTCTTT.

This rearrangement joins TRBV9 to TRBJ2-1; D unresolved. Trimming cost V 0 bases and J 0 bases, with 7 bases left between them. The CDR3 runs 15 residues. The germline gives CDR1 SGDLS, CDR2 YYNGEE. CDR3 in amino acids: CASSVGWSSYNEQFF. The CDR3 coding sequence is TGTGCCAGCAGCGTAGGCTGGAGCTCCTACAATGAGCAGTTCTTC.

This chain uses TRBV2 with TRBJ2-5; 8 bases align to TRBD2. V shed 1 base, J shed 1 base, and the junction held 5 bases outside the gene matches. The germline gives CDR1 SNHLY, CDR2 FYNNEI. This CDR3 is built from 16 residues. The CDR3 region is CASSEGLAGIQETQYF. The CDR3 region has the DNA TGTGCCAGCAGTGAAGGATTAGCGGGGATCCAAGAGACCCAGTACTTC.

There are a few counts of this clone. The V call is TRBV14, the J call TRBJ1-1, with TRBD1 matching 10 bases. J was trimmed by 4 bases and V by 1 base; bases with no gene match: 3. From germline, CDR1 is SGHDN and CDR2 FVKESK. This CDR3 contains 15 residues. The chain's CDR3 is CASSQARTGGTEAFF. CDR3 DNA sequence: TGTGCCAGCAGCCAAGCAAGGACAGGGGGCACTGAAGCTTTCTTT.

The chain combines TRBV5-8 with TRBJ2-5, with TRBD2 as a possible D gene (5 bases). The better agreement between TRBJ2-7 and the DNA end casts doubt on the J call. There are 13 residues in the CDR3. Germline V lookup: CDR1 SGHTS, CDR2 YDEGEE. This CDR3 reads CASSLIAAGEQYF. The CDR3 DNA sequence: TGTGCCAGCAGCTTGATAGCTGCGGGCGAGCAGTACTTC.

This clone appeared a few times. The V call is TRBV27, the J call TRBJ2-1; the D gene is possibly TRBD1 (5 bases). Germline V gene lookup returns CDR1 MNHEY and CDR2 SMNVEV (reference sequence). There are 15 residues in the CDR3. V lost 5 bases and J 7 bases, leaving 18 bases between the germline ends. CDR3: CASSPSRGLWNEQFF. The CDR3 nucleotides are TGTGCCAGCAGTCCCTCTAGGGGTTTGTGGAATGAGCAGTTCTTC.

CDR3 amino acids: CASSLAETGWNEQYF. The DNA for the CDR3 is TGTGCCAGCAGCTTAGCGGAGACAGGGTGGAACGAGCAGTACTTC. The chain couples TRBV7-2 to TRBJ2-7; 7 positions agree with TRBD1. Per germline, CDR1 SGHTA and CDR2 FQGNSA. The CDR3 contains 15 residues. V lost 0 bases to trimming and J lost 5 bases; unmatched junction nucleotides: 7.

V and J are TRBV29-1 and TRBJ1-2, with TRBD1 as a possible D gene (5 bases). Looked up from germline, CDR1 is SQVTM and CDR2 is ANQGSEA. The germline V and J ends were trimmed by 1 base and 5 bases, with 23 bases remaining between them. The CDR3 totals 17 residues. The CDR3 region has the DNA TGCAGCGTTGAAGCGCCTACCTCTTACCAGGGATTATATGGCTACACCTTC. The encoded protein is CSVEAPTSYQGLYGYTF.

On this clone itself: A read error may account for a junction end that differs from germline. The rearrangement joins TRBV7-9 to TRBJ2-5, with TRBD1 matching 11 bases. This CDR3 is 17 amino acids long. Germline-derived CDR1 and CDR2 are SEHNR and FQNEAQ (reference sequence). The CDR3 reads CSSSLVVGQGALETQYF. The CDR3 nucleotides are TGTTCCAGCAGCTTAGTCGTCGGACAGGGGGCTCTAGAGACCCAGTACTTC.

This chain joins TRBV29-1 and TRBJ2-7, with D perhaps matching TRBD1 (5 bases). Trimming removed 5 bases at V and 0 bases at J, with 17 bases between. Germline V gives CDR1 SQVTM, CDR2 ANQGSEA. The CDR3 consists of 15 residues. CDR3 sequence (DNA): TGCAGCGTTTCTGGCAGGGCGACCAACTCCTACGAGCAGTACTTC. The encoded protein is CSVSGRATNSYEQYF.

The chain's CDR3 is CASSLAGETGELFF. The CDR3 DNA reads as TGCGCCAGCAGCTTGGCCGGGGAAACCGGGGAGCTGTTTTTT. The V and J genes are TRBV5-1 and TRBJ2-2, with D tentatively TRBD2 (5 bases). CDR1 is SGHRS, CDR2 YFSETQ, per germline. Trimming removed 0 bases at V and 5 bases at J, with 8 bases between. The CDR3 consists of 14 residues.

CDR3 sequence: CASTRLADFYTDTQYF. CDR3 sequence (DNA): TGCGCCAGCACCCGACTAGCGGACTTTTACACAGATACGCAGTATTTT. J is TRBJ2-3 and V is TRBV5-1; 9 nucleotides align to TRBD2. Per germline, CDR1 SGHRS and CDR2 YFSETQ. This CDR3 has 16 amino acids. The J segment lost 2 bases and the V segment lost 6 bases, leaving 10 bases of the junction unmatched.

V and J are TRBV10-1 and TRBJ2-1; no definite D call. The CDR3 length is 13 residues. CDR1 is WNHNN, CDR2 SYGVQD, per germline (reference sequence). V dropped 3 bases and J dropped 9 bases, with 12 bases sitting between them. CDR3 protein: CASSDGGRSEQFF. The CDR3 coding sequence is TGCGCCAGCAGTGACGGCGGCCGGAGTGAGCAGTTCTTC.

CDR3 in DNA: TGCGCCAGCAGTGAGGGGGGGGTCGGACTAGAGACCCAGTACTTC. It yields the protein CASSEGGVGLETQYF. The chain joins TRBV10-2 to TRBJ2-5, with 7 bases aligning to TRBD2. The V segment lost 2 bases and the J segment 4 bases; nucleotides outside the gene matches: 7. CDR3 length: 15 amino acids. The germline gives CDR1 WSHSY, CDR2 SAAADI.

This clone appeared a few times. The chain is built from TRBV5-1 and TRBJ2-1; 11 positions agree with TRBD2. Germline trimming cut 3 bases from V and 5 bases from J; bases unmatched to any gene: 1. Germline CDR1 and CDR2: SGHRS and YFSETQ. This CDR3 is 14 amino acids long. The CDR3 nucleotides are TGCGCCAGCAGCTGGGGACTAGCGGACAATGAGCAGTTCTTC. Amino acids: CASSWGLADNEQFF.

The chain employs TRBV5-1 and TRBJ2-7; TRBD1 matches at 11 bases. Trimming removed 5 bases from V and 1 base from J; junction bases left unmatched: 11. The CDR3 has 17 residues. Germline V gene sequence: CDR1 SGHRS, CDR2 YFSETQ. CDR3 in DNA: TGCGCCAGCAGGACCGGGACAGGGGGACTGAGTTCCTACGAGCAGTACTTC. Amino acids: CASRTGTGGLSSYEQYF.

This chain's CDR3 is CASSQDGRTARNDYTF. CDR3 DNA sequence: TGTGCCAGCAGCCAAGATGGAAGGACAGCGCGTAATGACTACACCTTC. The chain uses TRBV4-2 and TRBJ1-2; possibly TRBD1 for D (6 bases). Per germline, CDR1 LGHNA and CDR2 YNFKEQ. V was shortened by 0 bases and J by 10 bases, with 21 bases between the two germline ends. There are 16 residues in the CDR3.

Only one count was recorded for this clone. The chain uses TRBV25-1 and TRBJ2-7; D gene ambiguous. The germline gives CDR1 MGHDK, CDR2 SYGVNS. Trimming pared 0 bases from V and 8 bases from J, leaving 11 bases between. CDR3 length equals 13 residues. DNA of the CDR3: TGTGCCAGCAGTGAATATGCCAAGACAAAGCAGTACTTC. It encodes CASSEYAKTKQYF.

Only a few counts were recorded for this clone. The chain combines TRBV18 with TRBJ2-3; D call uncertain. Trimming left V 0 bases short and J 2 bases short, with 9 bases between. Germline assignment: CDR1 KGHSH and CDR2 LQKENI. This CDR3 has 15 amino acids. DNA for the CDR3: TGTGCCAGCTCACCACCGAAGCGAAACACAGATACGCAGTATTTT. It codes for CASSPPKRNTDTQYF.

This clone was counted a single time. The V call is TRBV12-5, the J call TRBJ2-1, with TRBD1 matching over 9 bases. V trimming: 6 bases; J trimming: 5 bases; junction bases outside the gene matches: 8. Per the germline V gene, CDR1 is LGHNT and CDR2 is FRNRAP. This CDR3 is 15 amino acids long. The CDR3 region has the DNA TGTGCTAGTGGCCTGGGACAGGGTGACCACAATGAGCAGTTCTTC. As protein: CASGLGQGDHNEQFF.

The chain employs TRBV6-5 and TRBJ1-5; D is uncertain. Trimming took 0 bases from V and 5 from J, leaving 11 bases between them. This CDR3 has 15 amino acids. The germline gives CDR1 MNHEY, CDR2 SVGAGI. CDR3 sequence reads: CASSYSRSADQPQHF. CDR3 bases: TGTGCCAGCAGTTACTCGAGGTCCGCGGATCAGCCCCAGCATTTT.